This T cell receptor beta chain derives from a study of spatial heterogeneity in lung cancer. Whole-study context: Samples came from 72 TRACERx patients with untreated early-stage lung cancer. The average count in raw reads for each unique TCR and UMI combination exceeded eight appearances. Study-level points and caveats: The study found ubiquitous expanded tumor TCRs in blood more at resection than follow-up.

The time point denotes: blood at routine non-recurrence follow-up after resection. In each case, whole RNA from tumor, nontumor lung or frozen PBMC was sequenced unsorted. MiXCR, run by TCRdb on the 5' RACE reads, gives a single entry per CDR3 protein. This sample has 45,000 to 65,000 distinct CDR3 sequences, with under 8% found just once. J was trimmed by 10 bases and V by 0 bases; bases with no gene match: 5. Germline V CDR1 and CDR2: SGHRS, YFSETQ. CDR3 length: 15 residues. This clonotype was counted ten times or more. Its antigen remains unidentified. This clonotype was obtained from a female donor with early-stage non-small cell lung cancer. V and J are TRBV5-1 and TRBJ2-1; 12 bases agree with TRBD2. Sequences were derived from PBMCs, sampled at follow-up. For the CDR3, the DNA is TGCGCCAGCAGCTTGGCTAGCGGGGGGGCTTACGAGCAGTTCTTC. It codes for CASSLASGGAYEQFF.